These T cell receptor beta chains were read from a single sample in a study of blood T cell repertoires in COVID-19. Produced via immunoSEQ multiplex PCR; TCRdb's table is partial and in-frame only. The table records over 120,000 clones, 65% to 90% of them present only once. Source material: peripheral blood. Receptors originate from a human donor in a cohort sampled during active COVID-19. Both conserved end residues are part of each CDR3. The D gene is left open where the match is weak. Clone size is shown for a subset of rows, as once, few, many or a class of expanded clone.

clone_size	v_call	d_call	j_call	cdr3_nt	cdr3_aa
.	TRBV15	TRBD2	TRBJ2-2	TGTGCCACCAGCATTAAGGGACTAGCGGGGGACACCGGGGAGCTGTTTTTT	CATSIKGLAGDTGELFF
.	TRBV28	TRBD1	TRBJ2-3	TGTGCCAGCACCACCGGGACAGGAAGCACAGATACGCAGTATTTT	CASTTGTGSTDTQYF
few	TRBV2	TRBD2	TRBJ2-1	TGTGCCAGCCGCTACACCCGGGAGGCAGGTCATGAGCAGTTCTTC	CASRYTREAGHEQFF
once	TRBV7-2	.	TRBJ1-3	TGTGCCAGCAGCTTAAGGGGACACCGCAGCTCTGGAAACACCATATATTTT	CASSLRGHRSSGNTIYF
.	TRBV7-9	.	TRBJ2-3	TGTGCCAGCAGCTTAGTCCTGAACACAGATACACAGTATTTT	CASSLVLNTDTQYF
once	TRBV15	TRBD1	TRBJ2-1	TGTGCCACCCTAGGACAGGGTTCCTACAATGAGCAGTTCTTC	CATLGQGSYNEQFF
.	TRBV14	TRBD2	TRBJ2-3	TGTGCCAGCAGCCAAGGGACTAGCGGTCGCACAGATACGCAGTATTTT	CASSQGTSGRTDTQYF
.	TRBV25-1	TRBD2	TRBJ2-5	TGTGCCAGCAGTGAAGGTCAACTAGCGGGAGGTGTAGAGACCCAGTACTTC	CASSEGQLAGGVETQYF
few	TRBV6-2/TRBV6-3	TRBD1	TRBJ1-1	TGTGCCAGCAGCAGCGACAGGGTATTAAACACTGAAGCTTTCTTT	CASSSDRVLNTEAFF
.	TRBV5-1	TRBD2	TRBJ2-7	TGCGCCAGCAGCTCGCCACTAGCGGGAGTGGGCGAGCAGTACTTC	CASSSPLAGVGEQYF
.	TRBV7-8	.	TRBJ2-7	TGTGCCAGCAGCTTACAGGGAGGAGCCTACGAGCAGTACTTC	CASSLQGGAYEQYF
.	TRBV5-1	.	TRBJ2-7	TGCGCCAGCAGTCTCCGAGGCGAGCAGTACTTC	CASSLRGEQYF
.	TRBV28	.	TRBJ2-4	TGTGCCAGCAGCCCCCCCCGTTACATTCAGTACTTC	CASSPPRYIQYF
.	TRBV9	TRBD1	TRBJ1-2	TGTGCCAGCAGCGTAGGAGGGGGCACAAACTATGGCTACACCTTC	CASSVGGGTNYGYTF
.	TRBV19	.	TRBJ2-7	TGTGCCAGTAGTACTTTGACAGGTAGCTTCTCCTACGAGCAGTACTTC	CASSTLTGSFSYEQYF
.	TRBV27	TRBD2	TRBJ2-7	TGTGCCAGCAGTACCCGGACTAGACACGAGCAGTACTTC	CASSTRTRHEQYF
.	TRBV5-1	TRBD2	TRBJ2-7	TGCGCCAGCAGCTTGGCCGGACTAGCAGAGAGGGGGGATTACGAGCAGTACTTC	CASSLAGLAERGDYEQYF